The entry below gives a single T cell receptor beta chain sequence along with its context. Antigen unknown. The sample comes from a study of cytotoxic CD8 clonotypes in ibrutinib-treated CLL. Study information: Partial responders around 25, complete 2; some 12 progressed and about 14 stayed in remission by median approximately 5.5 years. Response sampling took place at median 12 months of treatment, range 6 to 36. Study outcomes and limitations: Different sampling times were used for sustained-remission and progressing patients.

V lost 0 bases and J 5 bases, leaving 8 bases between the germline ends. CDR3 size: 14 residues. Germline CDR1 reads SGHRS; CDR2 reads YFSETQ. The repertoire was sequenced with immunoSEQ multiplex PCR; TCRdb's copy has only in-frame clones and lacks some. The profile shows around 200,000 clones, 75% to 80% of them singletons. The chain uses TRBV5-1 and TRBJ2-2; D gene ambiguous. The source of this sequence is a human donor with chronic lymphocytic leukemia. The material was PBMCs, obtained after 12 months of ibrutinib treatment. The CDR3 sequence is CASSLETLTGELFF. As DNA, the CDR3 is TGCGCCAGCAGCTTGGAGACACTTACCGGGGAGCTGTTTTTT.